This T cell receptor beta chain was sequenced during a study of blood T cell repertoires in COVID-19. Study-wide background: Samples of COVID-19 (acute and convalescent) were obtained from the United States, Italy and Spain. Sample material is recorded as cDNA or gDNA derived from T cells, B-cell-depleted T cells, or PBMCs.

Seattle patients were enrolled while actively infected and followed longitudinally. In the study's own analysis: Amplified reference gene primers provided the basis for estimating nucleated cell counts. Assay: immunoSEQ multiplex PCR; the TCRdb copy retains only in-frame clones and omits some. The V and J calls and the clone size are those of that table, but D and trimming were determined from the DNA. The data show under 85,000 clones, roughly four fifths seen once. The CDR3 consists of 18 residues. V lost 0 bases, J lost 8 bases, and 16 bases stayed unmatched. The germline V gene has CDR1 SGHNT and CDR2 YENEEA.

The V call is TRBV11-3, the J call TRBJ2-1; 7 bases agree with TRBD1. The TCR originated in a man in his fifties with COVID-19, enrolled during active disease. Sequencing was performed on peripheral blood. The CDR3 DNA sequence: TGTGCCAGCAGCTTAGAAAATCCAGGGGGAAATGGGGGTTATGAGCAGTTCTTC. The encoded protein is CASSLENPGGNGGYEQFF.